The 27 T cell receptor beta chains in this list originate from one sample, sequenced in a study of blood T cell repertoires in COVID-19 (dated by TCRdb to 2020 to 2022). The receptor library was made with the immunoSEQ multiplex PCR assay. TCRdb holds this immuneACCESS table with in-frame rearrangements only. Some clones are missing; in checked studies, unresolved V genes explain under half, and the rest has no known cause. Across this sample there are about 200,000 clones, with almost 85% seen only once. 15% of the sample is in the top ten clones. Sequencing was performed on PBMCs or T cells enriched from blood (not recorded which). The receptor source for this set is a man between 40 and 49 years old who had recovered from COVID-19.

The chain uses TRBV6-5 and TRBJ1-4, with D possibly TRBD1 on 5 matching bases. With 2 bases removed from V and 8 bases from J, the gap between germline ends came to 9 bases. Germline lookup yields CDR1 MNHEY and CDR2 SVGAGI. The CDR3 loop spans 13 amino acids. Written as DNA, the CDR3 is TGTGCCAGCAGTTACGACAGTTCCGAAAAACTGTTTTTT. This codes for CASSYDSSEKLFF.

This chain uses TRBV11-3 with TRBJ2-1; 12 bases fit TRBD2. The germline V gene encodes CDR1 SGHNT and CDR2 YENEEA. J lost 9 bases, V lost 6 bases, and 6 bases had no gene match. The CDR3 extends over 14 amino acids. The DNA of the CDR3 is TGTGCCAGCAGACTGACTAGCGGGGGTATTGAGCAGTTCTTC. This encodes CASRLTSGGIEQFF.

The chain carries TRBV5-1 and TRBJ2-7; TRBD1 matches 8 bases. V shed 4 bases, J shed 3 bases, and the junction held 9 bases outside the gene matches. CDR3 length: 15 residues. Looked up from germline, CDR1 is SGHRS and CDR2 is YFSETQ. CDR3 residues: CASSLGQGEGYEQYF. CDR3 in DNA: TGCGCCAGCAGCCTAGGACAGGGCGAAGGCTACGAGCAGTACTTC.

The V gene is TRBV5-1, the J gene TRBJ2-1; 9 bases align to TRBD2. CDR1 is SGHRS and CDR2 is YFSETQ in the germline V gene. Trimming at V came to 0 bases and at J to 8 bases, leaving 6 bases not matched to a gene. This CDR3 is 15 amino acids long. The CDR3 loop reads CASSLGAGGRHEQFF. The CDR3 region has the DNA TGCGCCAGCAGCTTGGGAGCGGGGGGCCGTCATGAGCAGTTCTTC.

The rearrangement links TRBV6-2 or TRBV6-3 to TRBJ2-5; 8 bases align to TRBD2. In germline, CDR1 is MNHEY, CDR2 SVGEGT. The junction had 8 bases not matched to a gene; V was cut back by 5 bases and J by 0 bases. The CDR3 is 16 amino acids. The CDR3 reads CASSKIAGLYQETQYF. The CDR3 nucleotides read TGTGCCAGCAGTAAAATAGCGGGGTTGTACCAAGAGACCCAGTACTTC.

This clone appeared once. This rearrangement joins TRBV28 to TRBJ2-7, with TRBD1 as a possible D gene (7 bases). Trimming removed 0 bases at V and 3 bases at J, with 9 bases between. Per the germline V gene, CDR1 is MDHEN and CDR2 is SYDVKM. The CDR3 is 14 amino acids. CDR3 sequence (DNA): TGTGCCAGCAGTTTATGGCAGGGGGGCTACGAGCAGTACTTC. As protein: CASSLWQGGYEQYF.

The chain has TRBV19 and TRBJ2-7; D possibly corresponds to TRBD1 (6 bases). CDR3 length: 15 residues. V was trimmed by 5 bases and J by 3 bases, leaving 17 bases between them. Per the germline V gene, CDR1 is LNHDA and CDR2 is SQIVND (reference sequence). Written as DNA, the CDR3 is TGTGCCAGTAGTGCGGGCCGACAGGTCCTCTACGAGCAGTACTTC. This translates into CASSAGRQVLYEQYF. Supplemented by reference TRBV19 and TRBJ2-7, the full variable domain reads DGGITQSPKYLFRKEGQNVTLSCEQNLNHDAMYWYRQDPGQGLRLIYYSQIVNDFQKGDIAEGYSVSREKKESFPLTVTSAQKNPTAFYLCASSAGRQVLYEQYFGPGTRLTVT.

The chain uses TRBV6-5 and TRBJ1-4, with 9 bases lining up with TRBD1. The CDR3 totals 16 residues. After removal of 2 bases from V and 7 bases from J, the junction contained 8 bases not matched to a gene. CDR1 MNHEY and CDR2 SVGAGI come from the germline V gene. CDR3 protein: CASSYAGQGRGEKLFF. CDR3 in DNA: TGTGCCAGCAGTTACGCCGGACAGGGGAGGGGTGAAAAACTGTTTTTT.

This clone came up a few times. V gene TRBV19 combines with J gene TRBJ1-2; 8 nucleotides agree with TRBD1. Germline values: CDR1 LNHDA, CDR2 SQIVND (reference sequence). CDR3 length: 15 residues. Losses at the gene ends were 1 base for V and 3 bases for J; bases not matched to a gene: 4. The CDR3 DNA follows: TGTGCCAGTAGTATAGTAACAGGGGGTGACTATGGCTACACCTTC. As protein: CASSIVTGGDYGYTF.

There are many counts of this clone. The chain carries TRBV24-1 and TRBJ2-5, with a tentative D call TRBD2 (5 bases). Trimming left V 6 bases short and J 2 bases short, with 15 bases between. Germline V lookup: CDR1 KGHDR, CDR2 SFDVKD. The CDR3 has 15 amino acids. The CDR3 here is CATSTVAREQETQYF. The CDR3 nucleotides are TGTGCCACCAGTACGGTAGCGAGGGAGCAAGAGACCCAGTACTTC.

The rearrangement uses TRBV18 and TRBJ1-5, with TRBD1 as a possible D gene (6 bases). Germline V gene sequence: CDR1 KGHSH, CDR2 LQKENI. The CDR3 loop spans 13 amino acids. The V gene lost 3 bases and the J gene lost 10 bases, with 13 bases spanning the gap. The CDR3 spells CASSPGHPQPQHF. The CDR3 DNA is TGTGCCAGCTCACCGGGACATCCCCAACCCCAGCATTTT. Together with reference TRBV18 and TRBJ1-5, the CDR3 gives the full variable domain: NAGVMQNPRHLVRRRGQEARLRCSPMKGHSHVYWYRQLPEEGLKFMVYLQKENIIDESGMPKERFSAEFPKEGPSILRIQQVVRGDSAAYFCASSPGHPQPQHFGDGTRLSIL.

The count of this clone is one. V gene TRBV7-6 combines with J gene TRBJ2-7, with TRBD1 identical over 11 bases. Germline assignment: CDR1 SGHVS and CDR2 FNYEAQ. There are 16 residues in the CDR3. The V segment lost 5 bases and the J segment 4 bases; nucleotides outside the gene matches: 10. In DNA form, the CDR3 reads TGTGCCAGCAGCCGGAGTGGACAGGGGGCTTTATACGAGCAGTACTTC. Its translation: CASSRSGQGALYEQYF. The whole variable domain, remainder taken from reference TRBV7-6 and TRBJ2-7, is GAGVSQSPRYKVTKRGQDVALRCDPISGHVSLYWYRQALGQGPEFLTYFNYEAQQDKSGLPNDRFSAERPEGSISTLTIQRTEQRDSAMYRCASSRSGQGALYEQYFGPGTRLTVT.

The chain joins TRBV6-5 to TRBJ1-1, with D possibly being TRBD1 (5 bases). The CDR3 has 13 residues. Trimming removed 11 bases from V and 2 bases from J, with 15 bases in between. The germline V gene encodes CDR1 MNHEY and CDR2 SVGAGI. Here the CDR3 DNA reads TGTGCCGAAAATCAGGGTCTTAACACTGAAGCTTTCTTT. Protein: CAENQGLNTEAFF.

The chain carries TRBV4-1 and TRBJ1-2, with D unclear. From germline, CDR1 is MGHRA and CDR2 YSYEKL. The CDR3 has 14 residues. Between the trimmed V and J ends, which lost 3 bases and 4 bases, there was a span of 12 bases. CDR3 sequence: CASSQPQFVYGYTF. The CDR3 nucleotides are TGCGCCAGCAGCCAGCCCCAGTTCGTCTATGGCTACACCTTC.

With respect to this clone: This sample includes further DNA sequences coding for the same CDR3. The rearrangement joins TRBV5-1 to TRBJ2-2, with TRBD1 matching over 8 bases. CDR1 is SGHRS and CDR2 is YFSETQ in the germline V gene. V shed 2 bases and J 4 bases; nucleotides not matched to a gene: 1. The CDR3 extends over 14 amino acids. The CDR3 is CASSFQGATGELFF. In DNA form, the CDR3 reads TGCGCCAGCAGCTTCCAGGGGGCCACCGGGGAGCTGTTTTTT.

CDR3 bases: TGTGCCAGCAGGACCCCTGGGACAGGGAACACCGGGGAGCTGTTTTTT. Encoded protein: CASRTPGTGNTGELFF. J is TRBJ2-2 and V is TRBV25-1, with 8 bases aligning to TRBD1. The CDR3 extends over 16 amino acids. Trimming removed 6 bases from V and 1 base from J; junction bases left unmatched: 7. Germline V gene data show CDR1 as MGHDK and CDR2 as SYGVNS.

The rearrangement uses TRBV2 and TRBJ1-1; a possible D gene is TRBD1 (5 bases). The germline V gene has CDR1 SNHLY and CDR2 FYNNEI. The CDR3 consists of 11 residues. Trimming took 8 bases from V and 5 from J, leaving 9 bases between them. This CDR3 is CASRDFTEAFF. In DNA, the CDR3 is TGTGCCAGCCGGGACTTTACTGAAGCTTTCTTT. Filled out from reference TRBV2 and TRBJ1-1, the complete variable domain reads EPEVTQTPSHQVTQMGQEVILRCVPISNHLYFYWYRQILGQKVEFLVSFYNNEISEKSEIFDDQFSVERPDGSNFTLKIRSTKLEDSAMYFCASRDFTEAFFGQGTRLTVV.

The chain combines TRBV6-1 with TRBJ2-1; 10 bases are a match to TRBD1. The CDR3 runs to 13 residues. V lost 2 bases, J lost 12 bases, and 4 bases stayed unmatched. Germline V gene data show CDR1 as MNHNS and CDR2 as SASEGT. DNA for the CDR3: TGTGCCAGCAGTGAATGGCGGACAGGGGGGCAGTTCTTC. Translation gives CASSEWRTGGQFF.

The rearrangement links TRBV11-2 to TRBJ1-6; 10 bases line up with TRBD1. This CDR3 contains 16 residues. Germline V gene lookup returns CDR1 SGHAT and CDR2 FQNNGV. V lost 4 bases to trimming and J lost 10 bases; unmatched junction nucleotides: 10. The CDR3 spells CASSSLGQGLGSPLHF. CDR3 coding DNA: TGTGCCAGCAGCTCCCTGGGACAGGGGCTTGGATCACCCCTCCACTTT.

The rearrangement uses TRBV7-3 and TRBJ2-2; 7 bases align to TRBD2. V shed 5 bases, J shed 2 bases, and the junction held 8 bases outside the gene matches. Germline CDR1 is SGHTA and CDR2 is FQGTGA. The CDR3 has 16 amino acids. The CDR3 protein is CASSTRGGLNTGELFF. CDR3 DNA sequence: TGTGCCAGCAGCACCCGCGGGGGACTAAACACCGGGGAGCTGTTTTTT.

The chain couples TRBV23-1 to TRBJ2-7, with D perhaps matching TRBD1 (6 bases). TRBV23-1 is noted as an ORF with a role that remains uncertain. Trimming left V 4 bases short and J 0 bases short, with 25 bases between. The CDR3 is 19 amino acids. This chain's CDR3 is CASSLHGPGNRVPSYEQYF. The DNA for the CDR3 is TGCGCCAGCAGTCTTCACGGCCCCGGAAACAGGGTCCCCTCCTACGAGCAGTACTTC.

The chain recombines TRBV10-3 with TRBJ2-1; 9 bases align to TRBD1. V gave up 4 bases and J gave up 9 bases; unmatched junction bases: 10. The CDR3 runs to 15 residues. Germline assignment: CDR1 ENHRY and CDR2 SYGVKD. The CDR3 region is CAISGGTGFVGEQFF. Written as DNA, the CDR3 is TGTGCCATCAGTGGGGGGACAGGGTTCGTTGGTGAGCAGTTCTTC.

This chain links TRBV6-5 with TRBJ1-2, with TRBD1 matching over 7 bases. The CDR3 spans 14 residues. The V and J ends lost 6 bases and 4 bases, in that order; junction bases with no gene match: 8. CDR1 is MNHEY and CDR2 is SVGAGI in the germline V gene. In DNA, the CDR3 is TGTGCCAGCAGCCTCGCGACAGGGTTCTATGGCTACACCTTC. This codes for CASSLATGFYGYTF.

Comments on this clone: Within the sample, other DNA sequences also encode this same CDR3. The V and J genes are TRBV28 and TRBJ1-1; a weak D match, TRBD1 (6 bases). The germline gives CDR1 MDHEN, CDR2 SYDVKM. V lost 6 bases and J 5 bases, leaving 13 bases between the germline ends. The CDR3 sequence is 13 residues long. The CDR3 region is CASSFPTGTEAFF. CDR3 DNA sequence: TGTGCCAGCAGCTTCCCTACAGGGACTGAAGCTTTCTTT.

The V call is TRBV15, the J call TRBJ1-2; D perhaps matches TRBD1 (5 bases). The CDR3 runs to 14 residues. CDR1 is LNHNV and CDR2 is YYDKDF in the germline V gene (reference sequence). Trimming left V 0 bases short and J 5 bases short, with 10 bases between. CDR3 bases: TGTGCCACCAGCAGAGATCGCGGGGGTTATGGCTACACCTTC. Amino acids: CATSRDRGGYGYTF.

This clone has only a few counts. The chain carries TRBV7-2 and TRBJ2-1; 12 bases match TRBD2. The CDR3 is 15 residues long. The V and J ends lost 3 bases and 4 bases, in that order; junction bases with no gene match: 1. Germline-derived CDR1 and CDR2 are SGHTA and FQGNSA. The CDR3 reads CASSLLAGGYNEQFF. CDR3 nucleotides: TGTGCCAGCAGCTTGCTAGCGGGGGGGTACAATGAGCAGTTCTTC.

In its sample, this clone was seen once. The V and J genes are TRBV5-1 and TRBJ1-1; a weak D match, TRBD1 (6 bases). V was trimmed by 7 bases and J by 0 bases, leaving 19 bases between them. This CDR3 has 16 amino acids. CDR1 is SGHRS and CDR2 is YFSETQ in the germline V gene. The chain's CDR3 is CASGSGQNSMNTEAFF. CDR3 bases: TGCGCCAGCGGCTCCGGACAGAATTCCATGAACACTGAAGCTTTCTTT.